This TCR beta chain was recorded in a study of cytomegalovirus exposure and HLA in healthy donors. Germline CDR1 and CDR2: MGHRA and YSYEKL. Germline trimming cut 1 base from V and 5 bases from J; bases unmatched to any gene: 14. The CDR3 has 18 amino acids. Study results and caveats: The study reported that TCR beta sequences accurately predicted HLA-A and HLA-B alleles in most subjects. Some V segments (TRBV6-2 and TRBV6-3 among them) were excluded as indistinguishable. Presence/absence analysis assumed near-uniform sequencing depth across donors.

As to this clone: As yet, its antigen is unknown.

13 Jbeta primers and 60 Vbeta primers were used for the PCR. TCRdb's copy holds only in-frame clones and misses some; the assay was immunoSEQ multiplex PCR. Among about 150,000 clones, less than 80% were seen once, and the ten largest hold roughly 2%. This chain joins TRBV4-1 and TRBJ2-3; TRBD2 matches at 8 bases. The TCR comes from a man aged 30 to 39 in good health and CMV-seronegative. The sequenced material came from PBMCs. The CDR3: CASSQGEGGTSLGDTQYF. The CDR3 nucleotides are TGCGCCAGCAGCCAAGGCGAAGGTGGGACTAGTTTGGGAGATACGCAGTATTTT.